This T cell receptor (beta chain) was recovered during a study of T cell responses to AZD1222 COVID-19 vaccine. At the level of the study: Analyses pooled second doses at about 4 or about 12 weeks.

A word on this clone: Its cognate antigen is unknown.

Overall study findings and caveats: Donors, mostly white British, included more females; clonal diversity was possibly underestimated. Reportedly, nearly half the spike-specific TCRs target unmutated variant regions.

Sequenced by immunoSEQ multiplex PCR; TCRdb stores in-frame clones only, minus some. The data show 100,000 to 150,000 clones, 88% seen once. V was cut by 5 bases and J by 2 bases, with 16 bases left in between. Germline V CDR1 and CDR2: MNHEY, SMNVEV (reference sequence). The CDR3 sequence is 15 residues long. This receptor was obtained from an adult in good health. The sample consisted of peripheral blood, taken on day 0 of AZD1222 vaccination. The rearrangement links TRBV27 to TRBJ2-7; D is undetermined. The CDR3 protein is CASSPPGPGPYEQYF. CDR3 nucleotides: TGTGCCAGCAGTCCACCGGGCCCCGGGCCCTACGAGCAGTACTTC.